This T cell receptor beta chain originates from a study of blood T cell repertoires in COVID-19. The overall study: There were acute and convalescent COVID-19 samples, and they came from the United States, Italy and Spain. From T cells, B-cell-depleted T cells, or PBMCs came the material, which was cDNA or gDNA.

In the source study's methods: Reference gene primers were amplified, and this amplification served to estimate nucleated cell counts. Repertoires were generated with immunoSEQ multiplex PCR, while TCRdb's copy carries only in-frame clones and drops some. The V and J calls and clone size are taken from that table; D and trimming were inferred from the DNA. Of 150,000 to 200,000 clones listed, over 60% are singletons. Trimming took 0 bases from V and 2 from J, leaving 8 bases between them. CDR1 is SGDLS and CDR2 is YYNGEE in the germline V gene. The CDR3 is 14 amino acids. The sample taken for sequencing was peripheral blood. The chain couples TRBV9 to TRBJ1-2; no firm D call. The origin of this receptor is a woman in her seventies with acute or convalescent COVID-19. DNA of the CDR3: TGTGCCAGCAGCGTAGCAGGTCAGAACTATGGCTACACCTTC. Amino acid sequence: CASSVAGQNYGYTF.